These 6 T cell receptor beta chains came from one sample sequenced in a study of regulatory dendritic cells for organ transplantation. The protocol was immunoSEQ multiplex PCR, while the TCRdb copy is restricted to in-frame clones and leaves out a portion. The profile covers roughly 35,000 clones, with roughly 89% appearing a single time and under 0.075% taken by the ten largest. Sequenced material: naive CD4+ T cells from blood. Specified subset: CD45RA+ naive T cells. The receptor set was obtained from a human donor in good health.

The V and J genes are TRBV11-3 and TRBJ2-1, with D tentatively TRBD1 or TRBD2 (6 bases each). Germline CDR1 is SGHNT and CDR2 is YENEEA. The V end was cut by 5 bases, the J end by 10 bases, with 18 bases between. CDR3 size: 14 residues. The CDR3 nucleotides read TGTGCCAGCAGCGGAAGGCAGGGGAGCGGGGAGCAGTTCTTC. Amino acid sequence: CASSGRQGSGEQFF.

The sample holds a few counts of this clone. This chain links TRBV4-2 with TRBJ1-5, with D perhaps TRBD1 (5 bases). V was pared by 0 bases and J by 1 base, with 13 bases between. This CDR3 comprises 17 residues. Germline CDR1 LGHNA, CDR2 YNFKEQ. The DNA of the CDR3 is TGTGCCAGCAGCCAAGATCTCCCAGGGCCAAGCAATCAGCCCCAGCATTTT. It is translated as CASSQDLPGPSNQPQHF.

Here the CDR3 reads CAWGQYNEQFF. Written as DNA, the CDR3 is TGTGCCTGGGGACAGTACAATGAGCAGTTCTTC. The genes are TRBV30 and TRBJ2-1; maybe TRBD1 (6 bases). Germline V lookup: CDR1 GTSNPN, CDR2 SVGIG (reference sequence). V dropped 5 bases and J dropped 4 bases, with 6 bases sitting between them. The CDR3 loop spans 11 amino acids.

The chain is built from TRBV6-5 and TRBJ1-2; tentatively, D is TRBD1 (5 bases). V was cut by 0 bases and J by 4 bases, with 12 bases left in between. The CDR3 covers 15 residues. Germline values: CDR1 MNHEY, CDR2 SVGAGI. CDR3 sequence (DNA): TGTGCCAGCAGTTACTCGGGAGGGGTGGTCTATGGCTACACCTTC. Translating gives CASSYSGGVVYGYTF.

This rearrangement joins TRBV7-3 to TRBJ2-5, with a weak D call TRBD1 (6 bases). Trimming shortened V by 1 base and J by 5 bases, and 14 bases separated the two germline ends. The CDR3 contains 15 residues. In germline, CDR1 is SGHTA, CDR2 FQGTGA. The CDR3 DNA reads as TGTGCCAGCAGCTTAATGGGGGCCCCACAGGAGACCCAGTACTTC. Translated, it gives CASSLMGAPQETQYF.

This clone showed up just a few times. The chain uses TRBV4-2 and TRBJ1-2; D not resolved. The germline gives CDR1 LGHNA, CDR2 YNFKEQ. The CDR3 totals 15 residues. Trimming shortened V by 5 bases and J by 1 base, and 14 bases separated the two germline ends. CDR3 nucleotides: TGTGCCAGCAGCGCAAGCGGTAAGGTTAACTATGGCTACACCTTC. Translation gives CASSASGKVNYGYTF.